The rows below give T cell receptor beta chains drawn from one sample of a study of shared clonotypes between healthy human individuals. Repertoires were generated with immunoSEQ multiplex PCR, while TCRdb's copy carries only in-frame clones and drops some. The table includes some 660,000 clones, 73% detected once. Sequencing was done on a sample of memory CD4+ T cells sorted from blood. These receptors came from a woman in her 30s in good health. Both conserved end residues are part of each CDR3. A D gene is named only where the DNA matches it firmly. Clone sizes are given selectively: once, few, many, or a class where the clone is expanded.

CDR3aa	CDR3nt	v_gene	j_gene	len	d_gene	abundance
CASSTETGGLYEQYF	TGTGCCAGTAGTACCGAGACAGGGGGCCTGTACGAGCAGTACTTC	TRBV19	TRBJ2-7	15	TRBD1	.
CASSLSGGNEQFF	TGTGCCAGCAGCTTATCCGGGGGTAATGAGCAGTTCTTC	TRBV11-2	TRBJ2-1	13	.	few
CASSPFGGSTDTQYF	TGTGCCAGCAGCCCCTTTGGCGGAAGCACAGATACGCAGTATTTT	TRBV7-3	TRBJ2-3	15	.	.
CASSGGGGEQYF	TGTGCCAGCAGCGGCGGGGGAGGCGAGCAGTACTTC	TRBV7-9	TRBJ2-7	12	TRBD2	.
CASSAQGGYGYTF	TGTGCCAGCAGTGCCCAGGGCGGCTATGGCTACACCTTC	TRBV6-1	TRBJ1-2	13	.	.
CASSRLAGAQGRTGELFF	TGTGCCAGTAGTAGGCTAGCGGGAGCCCAAGGGAGGACCGGGGAGCTGTTTTTT	TRBV19	TRBJ2-2	18	TRBD2	.
CASRLGTSGEKLFF	TGTGCCAGCCGCTTAGGGACCTCGGGTGAAAAACTGTTTTTT	TRBV28	TRBJ1-4	14	.	.
CASNGPNQPQHF	TGTGCCAGCAATGGTCCTAATCAGCCCCAGCATTTT	TRBV28	TRBJ1-5	12	.	once
CASSRGGGTDTQYF	TGTGCCAGCAGTAGGGGTGGTGGCACAGATACGCAGTATTTT	TRBV6-4	TRBJ2-3	14	.	.
CASWRDLGETQYF	TGTGCCAGCTGGCGGGACCTCGGAGAGACCCAGTACTTC	TRBV7-8	TRBJ2-5	13	.	.
CASSFMGGGGTGELFF	TGTGCCAGCAGTTTCATGGGGGGAGGAGGCACCGGGGAGCTGTTTTTT	TRBV2	TRBJ2-2	16	.	.
CASSLMGAETQYF	TGTGCCAGCAGCTTGATGGGAGCAGAGACCCAGTACTTC	TRBV5-4	TRBJ2-5	13	.	.
CASSLGGSGELTDTQYF	TGCGCCAGCAGCTTGGGTGGTAGCGGGGAACTCACAGATACGCAGTATTTT	TRBV5-1	TRBJ2-3	17	TRBD2	.
CASTKAANYGYTF	TGTGCCAGCACGAAGGCAGCTAACTATGGCTACACCTTC	TRBV6-1	TRBJ1-2	13	.	.
CASSGLGGGSTYEQYF	TGTGCCAGCAGCGGCCTCGGAGGGGGATCAACCTACGAGCAGTACTTC	TRBV7-9	TRBJ2-7	16	.	.
CASSTSYYEQYF	TGTGCCAGCAGTACCTCCTACTACGAGCAGTACTTC	TRBV27	TRBJ2-7	12	.	once
CASSPLGVYEQYF	TGTGCCAGCAGTCCTCTAGGGGTATACGAGCAGTACTTC	TRBV27	TRBJ2-7	13	.	.
CSVEPSGGSLSGELFF	TGCAGCGTTGAACCCTCCGGCGGGAGCCTCTCCGGGGAGCTGTTTTTT	TRBV29-1	TRBJ2-2	16	TRBD2	.
CSVGVPSGQETQYF	TGCAGCGTTGGGGTCCCCAGCGGGCAAGAGACCCAGTACTTC	TRBV29-1	TRBJ2-5	14	.	.
CASSLSGLREQYF	TGTGCCAGTAGTTTGAGCGGCTTACGGGAGCAGTACTTC	TRBV19	TRBJ2-7	13	.	.
CASSPRWSTGELFF	TGTGCCAGCAGCCCACGATGGTCCACCGGGGAGCTGTTTTTT	TRBV14	TRBJ2-2	14	.	.
CASSPDTASGSWAYEQYF	TGCGCCAGCAGCCCAGACACGGCTAGCGGGAGTTGGGCCTACGAGCAGTACTTC	TRBV4-1	TRBJ2-7	18	TRBD2	.
CASSAPTGLANYGYTF	TGTGCCAGTAGTGCACCTACAGGGCTAGCTAACTATGGCTACACCTTC	TRBV19	TRBJ1-2	16	.	few
CASSFVIGTQSTDTQYF	TGTGCCAGCAGCTTTGTCATAGGGACCCAAAGCACAGATACGCAGTATTTT	TRBV7-9	TRBJ2-3	17	.	.
CASSLGLEENYGYTF	TGCGCCAGCAGCTTGGGTCTAGAGGAGAACTATGGCTACACCTTC	TRBV5-1	TRBJ1-2	15	.	.
CASSLAFKQYF	TGTGCCAGCAGCTTAGCATTCAAGCAGTACTTC	TRBV7-2	TRBJ2-7	11	.	.
CASSPQRGLQETQYF	TGTGCCAGCAGTCCTCAGCGGGGCCTACAAGAGACCCAGTACTTC	TRBV28	TRBJ2-5	15	TRBD2	once
CASSFPNQPQHF	TGTGCCAGCAGCTTCCCTAATCAGCCCCAGCATTTT	TRBV5-4	TRBJ1-5	12	.	.
CASRSRQVDYNEQFF	TGTGCCAGCAGGTCGAGACAGGTAGACTACAATGAGCAGTTCTTC	TRBV28	TRBJ2-1	15	.	.
CASSPTATNEKLFF	TGTGCCAGCAGTCCGACTGCAACTAATGAAAAACTGTTTTTT	TRBV6-5	TRBJ1-4	14	.	few
CASSKTADRGGNTIYF	TGTGCCAGCAGTAAAACCGCTGACAGGGGTGGAAACACCATATATTTT	TRBV28	TRBJ1-3	16	TRBD1	once
CASSRQRDLPQHF	TGTGCCAGCAGTCGCCAGCGCGATCTGCCCCAGCATTTT	TRBV27	TRBJ1-5	13	.	few
CASSLTLAVYYEQYF	TGTGCCAGCAGCTTAACCCTAGCGGTGTACTACGAGCAGTACTTC	TRBV7-2	TRBJ2-7	15	TRBD2	.
CASSQYGIAAMSDTQYF	TGCGCCAGCAGCCAATATGGTATAGCCGCGATGTCAGATACGCAGTATTTT	TRBV4-1	TRBJ2-3	17	.	.
CASSLGDGETQYF	TGTGCCAGCAGCTTAGGAGACGGGGAGACCCAGTACTTC	TRBV7-2	TRBJ2-5	13	.	.
CASSLQKTGGNEKLFF	TGCGCCAGCAGCTTGCAAAAGACAGGGGGGAATGAAAAACTGTTTTTT	TRBV5-1	TRBJ1-4	16	TRBD1	.
CASRDPLAKNIQYF	TGTGCCAGCAGGGATCCTCTAGCCAAAAACATTCAGTACTTC	TRBV28	TRBJ2-4	14	.	.
CASSLRSGSLYNEQFF	TGTGCCAGCAGTTTGAGGAGTGGGAGCCTCTACAATGAGCAGTTCTTC	TRBV28	TRBJ2-1	16	.	.
CSAAWIDTQYF	TGCAGTGCTGCCTGGATTGATACGCAGTATTTT	TRBV20-1	TRBJ2-3	11	.	.
CASSLAYSTSTDTQYF	TGTGCCAGCAGTTTAGCGTACAGTACTAGCACAGATACGCAGTATTTT	TRBV27	TRBJ2-3	16	.	.
CAGRLPNTGELFF	TGTGCCGGCAGACTCCCGAACACCGGGGAGCTGTTTTTT	TRBV18	TRBJ2-2	13	.	.
CASSASGGRNSHEQYF	TGTGCCAGCAGTGCCTCTGGCGGGAGGAACTCCCACGAGCAGTACTTC	TRBV6-1	TRBJ2-7	16	TRBD2	.